This section outlines one TCR beta chain sequence together with its context. Donors consisted of healthy bone marrow donors. The sample originates from a study of cytomegalovirus exposure and HLA in healthy donors. PCR was performed using 60 Vbeta and 13 Jbeta primers. The data were produced by immunoSEQ multiplex PCR, yet TCRdb's version contains in-frame clones alone and is incomplete. The sample has 150,000 to 200,000 clones, around 80% seen once; the top ten hold roughly 4.5%. The clonotype was recovered from a woman aged 25 to 39 in good health and CMV-seropositive. The material sequenced was PBMCs.

CDR3 nucleotide sequence: TGTGCCAGCAGCCCACGGGACAGGGCAGTCTCTGGAAACACCATATATTTT. It specifies CASSPRDRAVSGNTIYF. The V call is TRBV5-8, the J call TRBJ1-3; 9 bases fit TRBD1. This CDR3 has 17 amino acids. V dropped 4 bases and J dropped 0; count of bases not matched to a gene: 8. Germline V gene lookup returns CDR1 SGHTS and CDR2 YDEGEE.